This passage covers 11 T cell receptor beta chains from one sample sequenced in a study of blood T cell repertoires in COVID-19. TCRdb's table, derived via immunoSEQ multiplex PCR, lists solely in-frame clones and lacks some. The sample contains a few hundred thousand clones, approximately 90% of which appear only once. Sequencing was performed on PBMCs or T cells enriched from blood (not recorded which). These receptors originate from a man in his late teens or twenties who had recovered from COVID-19.

The chain employs TRBV18 and TRBJ2-2, with D perhaps TRBD2 (5 bases). The germline V and J ends were trimmed by 6 bases and 3 bases, with 14 bases remaining between them. The CDR3 length is 15 residues. The germline gives CDR1 KGHSH, CDR2 LQKENI. The CDR3 sequence: CASSRGREYTGELFF. For the CDR3, the DNA is TGTGCCAGCTCGCGAGGACGGGAATACACCGGGGAGCTGTTTTTT. Looking up the rest from reference TRBV18 and TRBJ2-2 gives the full variable domain: NAGVMQNPRHLVRRRGQEARLRCSPMKGHSHVYWYRQLPEEGLKFMVYLQKENIIDESGMPKERFSAEFPKEGPSILRIQQVVRGDSAAYFCASSRGREYTGELFFGEGSRLTVL.

This sequence joins TRBV25-1 and TRBJ2-5, with D perhaps matching TRBD2 (5 bases). Trimming cost V 7 bases and J 0 bases, with 15 bases left between them. The CDR3 runs 15 residues. Germline loops: CDR1 MGHDK, CDR2 SYGVNS. DNA of the CDR3: TGTGCCAGCAATGGCGGACTCTTGTACCAAGAGACCCAGTACTTC. Protein: CASNGGLLYQETQYF.

The chain uses TRBV5-6 and TRBJ2-3, with D possibly matching TRBD2 (6 bases). Germline lookup yields CDR1 SGHDT and CDR2 YYEEEE. The CDR3 has 15 residues. V was pared by 1 base and J by 4 bases, with 13 bases between. CDR3 bases: TGTGCCAGCAGCTTGTTCCGCGGGAAACCAGATACGCAGTATTTT. Protein sequence: CASSLFRGKPDTQYF.

This clone was picked up a small number of times. The chain employs TRBV5-1 and TRBJ1-1, with no clear D. Germline CDR1 is SGHRS and CDR2 is YFSETQ. Trimming stripped 3 bases from V and 2 bases from J, with 8 bases between. This CDR3 contains 13 residues. The CDR3 bases are TGCGCCAGCAGCTGGAGGGATAACACTGAAGCTTTCTTT. Translation gives CASSWRDNTEAFF.

The V gene is TRBV7-2, the J gene TRBJ1-2; D is possibly TRBD1 (5 bases). CDR3 length equals 15 residues. Per germline, CDR1 SGHTA and CDR2 FQGNSA. V was trimmed by 6 bases and J by 4 bases, leaving 18 bases between them. The CDR3, as DNA: TGTGCCAGCAGTTTTCAGGGAGGAAACGGCTATGGCTACACCTTC. It specifies CASSFQGGNGYGYTF.

This chain links TRBV19 with TRBJ2-1; 10 nucleotides line up with TRBD2. This CDR3 is built from 15 residues. Germline V lookup: CDR1 LNHDA, CDR2 SQIVND (reference sequence). V trimming: 6 bases; J trimming: 9 bases; junction bases outside the gene matches: 11. The CDR3 here is CASRVASGSSGEQFF. CDR3 nucleotides: TGTGCCAGTAGAGTCGCTAGCGGGAGTTCGGGTGAGCAGTTCTTC.

CDR3 sequence (DNA): TGTGCCAGCCAGCAAGAACAGCCGAACACCGGGGAGCTGTTTTTT. Residues: CASQQEQPNTGELFF. The rearrangement joins TRBV7-9 to TRBJ2-2; unclear D gene. Trimming pared 8 bases from V and 0 bases from J, leaving 13 bases between. The CDR3 is 15 amino acids. Per the germline V gene, CDR1 is SEHNR and CDR2 is FQNEAQ (reference sequence).

This sequence joins TRBV5-5 and TRBJ1-5; D ambiguous. Trimming left V 0 bases short and J 3 bases short, with 10 bases between. CDR1 is SGHKS, CDR2 YYEKEE, per germline (reference sequence). This CDR3 comprises 15 residues. The CDR3 DNA follows: TGTGCCAGCAGCTTGGGGGGAGCGGACAATCAGCCCCAGCATTTT. It specifies CASSLGGADNQPQHF.

V is TRBV6-5 and J is TRBJ1-1, with 9 bases aligning to TRBD1. The CDR3 spans 14 residues. Per the germline V gene, CDR1 is MNHEY and CDR2 is SVGAGI. Trimming took 10 bases from V and 0 from J; bases not matched to a gene: 6. The CDR3 sequence: CATGTGLLNTEAFF. As DNA, the CDR3 is TGTGCCACCGGGACAGGGTTATTGAACACTGAAGCTTTCTTT.

The J gene is TRBJ2-7, the V gene TRBV6-5; 12 positions match TRBD2. The CDR3 sequence is 15 residues long. V was clipped by 2 bases and J by 7 bases; unmatched bases: 6. Germline CDR1 reads MNHEY; CDR2 reads SVGAGI. CDR3 bases: TGTGCCAGCAGTTACCGACTAGCGGGAGCTCGGGAGCAGTACTTC. It encodes CASSYRLAGAREQYF.

As DNA, the CDR3 is TGTGCCAGCAGCTTACCCCAAGACAGACGAGCAAACTATGGCTACACCTTC. This sequence encodes CASSLPQDRRANYGYTF. The chain joins TRBV7-2 to TRBJ1-2; TRBD1 might be the D (5 bases). V was shortened by 2 bases and J by 2 bases, with 18 bases between the two germline ends. This CDR3 is built from 17 residues. From germline, CDR1 is SGHTA and CDR2 FQGNSA.